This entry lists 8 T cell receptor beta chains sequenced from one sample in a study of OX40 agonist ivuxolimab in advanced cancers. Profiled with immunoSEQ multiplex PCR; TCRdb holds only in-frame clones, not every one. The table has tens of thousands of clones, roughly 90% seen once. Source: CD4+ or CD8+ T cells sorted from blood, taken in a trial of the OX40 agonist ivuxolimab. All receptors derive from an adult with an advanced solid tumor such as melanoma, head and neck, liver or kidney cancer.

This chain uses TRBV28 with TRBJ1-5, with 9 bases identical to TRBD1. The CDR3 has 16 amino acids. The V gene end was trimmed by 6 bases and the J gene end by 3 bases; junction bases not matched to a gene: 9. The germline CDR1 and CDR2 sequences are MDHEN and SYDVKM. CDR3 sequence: CASREQGAFINQPQHF. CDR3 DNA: TGTGCCAGCAGAGAACAGGGGGCGTTTATCAATCAGCCCCAGCATTTT. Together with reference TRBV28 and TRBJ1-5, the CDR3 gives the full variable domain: DVKVTQSSRYLVKRTGEKVFLECVQDMDHENMFWYRQDPGLGLRLIYFSYDVKMKEKGDIPEGYSVSREKKERFSLILESASTNQTSMYLCASREQGAFINQPQHFGDGTRLSIL.

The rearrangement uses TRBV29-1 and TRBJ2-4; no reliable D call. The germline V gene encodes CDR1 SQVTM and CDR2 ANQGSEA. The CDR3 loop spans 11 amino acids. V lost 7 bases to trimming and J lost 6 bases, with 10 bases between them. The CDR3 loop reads CSATTGNIQYF. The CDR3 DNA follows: TGCAGCGCTACGACGGGAAACATTCAGTACTTC.

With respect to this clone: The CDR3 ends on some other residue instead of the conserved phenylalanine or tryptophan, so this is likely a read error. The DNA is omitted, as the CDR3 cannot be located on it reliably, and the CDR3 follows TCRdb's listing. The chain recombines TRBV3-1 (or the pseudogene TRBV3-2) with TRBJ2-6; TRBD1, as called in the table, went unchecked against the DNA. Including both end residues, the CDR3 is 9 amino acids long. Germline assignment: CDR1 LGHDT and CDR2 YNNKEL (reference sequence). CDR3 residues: CASSQGDSG.

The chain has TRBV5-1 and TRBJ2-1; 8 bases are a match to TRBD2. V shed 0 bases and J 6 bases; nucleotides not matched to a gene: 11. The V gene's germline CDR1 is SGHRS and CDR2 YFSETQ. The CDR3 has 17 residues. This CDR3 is CASSLAGGTSISNEQFF. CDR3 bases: TGCGCCAGCAGCTTGGCCGGCGGGACTAGTATCTCCAATGAGCAGTTCTTC.

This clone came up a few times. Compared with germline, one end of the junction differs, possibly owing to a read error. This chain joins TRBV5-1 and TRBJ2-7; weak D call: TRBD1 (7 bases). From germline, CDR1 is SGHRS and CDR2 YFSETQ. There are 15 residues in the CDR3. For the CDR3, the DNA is TGCGCCAGCAGCTTGGCGGGGGACAGCACTCACCCACTTAACTTC. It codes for CASSLAGDSTHPLNF.

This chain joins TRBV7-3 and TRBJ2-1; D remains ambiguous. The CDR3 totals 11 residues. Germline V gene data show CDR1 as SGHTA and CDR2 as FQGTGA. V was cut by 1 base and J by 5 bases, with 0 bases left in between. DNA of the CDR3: TGTGCCAGCAGCTTAAACAATGAGCAGTTCTTC. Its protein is CASSLNNEQFF.

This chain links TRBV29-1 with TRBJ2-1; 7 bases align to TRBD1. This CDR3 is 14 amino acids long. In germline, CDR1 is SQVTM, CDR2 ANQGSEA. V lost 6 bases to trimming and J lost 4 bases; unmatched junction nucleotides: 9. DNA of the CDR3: TGCAGCGTAGCGACAGGGTCTCCTTACAATGAGCAGTTCTTC. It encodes CSVATGSPYNEQFF.

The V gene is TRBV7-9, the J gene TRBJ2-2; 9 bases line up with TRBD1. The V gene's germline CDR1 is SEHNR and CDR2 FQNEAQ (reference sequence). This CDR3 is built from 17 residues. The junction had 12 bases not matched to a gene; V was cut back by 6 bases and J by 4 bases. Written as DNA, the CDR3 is TGTGCCAGCAGGCAAGCTGCTGGACAGGGGACCACCGGGGAGCTGTTTTTT. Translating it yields CASRQAAGQGTTGELFF.